This T cell receptor beta chain was sequenced during a study of CD8 T cells in ankylosing spondylitis. Study conclusions and caveats: Characteristic, it appeared, of ankylosing spondylitis blood was a TCR beta motif of roughly eight highly homologous variants. Reportedly, significant enrichment of disease-linked clones occurred in matched ankylosing spondylitis synovial fluid. As for the disease-linked clones, they showed a CD8+ phenotype and occurred at relatively low frequencies in peripheral blood. Earlier reports found some motif variants in synovial fluid and blood in reactive arthritis.

This clonotype was counted many times. The antigen is unknown. Quantitative barcoded 5'-RACE was used to prepare TCR beta libraries. TCRdb independently ran MiXCR on the 5' RACE reads; one entry per CDR3 protein. The table includes fewer than 450,000 distinct CDR3 sequences, 17% detected once. Germline loops: CDR1 SGHRS, CDR2 YFSETQ. With 4 bases clipped from V and 0 bases from J, the junction kept 2 bases outside the gene matches. The CDR3 spans 14 residues. This chain joins TRBV5-1 and TRBJ1-1, with TRBD1 identical over 8 bases. This clonotype was obtained from a male donor with ankylosing spondylitis. Input material: blood, either unsorted or a sorted T cell fraction (not recorded which). In DNA, the CDR3 is TGCGCCAGCAGCATGGGACAGGTGAACACTGAAGCTTTCTTT. Amino acids: CASSMGQVNTEAFF. The full variable domain, completed using reference TRBV5-1 and TRBJ1-1, is KAGVTQTPRYLIKTRGQQVTLSCSPISGHRSVSWYQQTPGQGLQFLFEYFSETQRNKGNFPGRFSGRQFSNSRSEMNVSTLELGDSALYLCASSMGQVNTEAFFGQGTRLTVV.